This T cell receptor (beta chain) stems from a study of vaccination and CD4 T cells after COVID-19. Study context: Two of the convalescents were Hispanic, and the group consisted of six males and four females.

The time point: late sampling 161 to 241 days after vaccination in a few convalescent patients. Regarding treatment: roughly 10-day PBMC culture with coronavirus spike peptide pools or control peptides (ViraFEST assay). Expanded clonotypes were found by TCR sequencing after peptide-pool stimulation (ViraFEST). Sequenced with the Oncomine TCR Beta short-read assay was DNA taken from cultured CD4+ T cells. Genomic DNA extraction was carried out from cultured CD4+ T cells. Using its own MiXCR run on the PCR reads, TCRdb lists one record per CDR3 protein. The sample contains some 17,000 distinct CDR3 sequences, around 48% of which appear only once. Overall study findings and caveats: For convalescent patients, 304 of the 307 vaccine-specific clones analyzed were classified as spike mono-reactive.

Concerning this clonotype: What it binds is unknown.

This receptor was obtained from a human donor who had recovered from COVID-19. The sample in question was CD4+ T cells from blood, cultured in vitro, obtained about 7 months after SARS-CoV-2 vaccination.

The CDR3 protein is CSANPGTRMETQYF. The CDR3 nucleotides read TGCAGTGCTAACCCCGGGACTCGGATGGAGACCCAGTACTTC. This chain connects TRBV20-1 to TRBJ2-5; a possible D gene is TRBD2 (6 bases). The CDR3 loop spans 14 amino acids. Germline V gives CDR1 DFQATT, CDR2 SNEGSKA (reference sequence). V lost 4 bases and J 5 bases, leaving 17 bases between the germline ends.